The 28 T cell receptor beta chains given below trace back to one sample, sequenced in a study of T-cell reconstitution after alpha-beta-depleted transplantation in children. Unique molecular identifiers were incorporated during preparation of the TCRbeta library. In TCRdb, the PCR reads were re-called with MiXCR into one record per CDR3 protein. The table has tens of thousands of distinct CDR3 sequences, 40% to 45% seen once. The sample was PBMCs, mostly from graft donor cells, taken 360 days after TCRalphabeta/CD19-depleted stem cell transplant. Receptors were obtained from a male patient aged 10 to 17 who had a stem cell transplant for acute lymphoblastic leukemia, so the T cells may come from the graft donor.

This clonotype was counted between two and nine times. The gene calls are TRBV27 and TRBJ2-7, with 11 nucleotides matching TRBD2. V dropped 5 bases and J dropped 3; count of bases not matched to a gene: 9. CDR3 length equals 16 residues. Germline values: CDR1 MNHEY, CDR2 SMNVEV (reference sequence). The CDR3: CASSIRGLAGYYEQYF. CDR3 DNA: TGTGCCAGCAGTATTCGTGGACTAGCGGGCTACTACGAGCAGTACTTC.

This chain uses TRBV3-1 with TRBJ2-1; 7 positions match TRBD1. The ends lost 3 bases at V and 7 bases at J; junction bases unmatched: 9. Germline assignment: CDR1 LGHDT and CDR2 YNNKEL (reference sequence). The CDR3 sequence is 15 residues long. As DNA, the CDR3 is TGTGCCAGCAGCCAGCTTACAGGGGCGCTTAATGAGCAGTTCTTC. Protein sequence: CASSQLTGALNEQFF.

This clonotype occurred a few times. V usage is TRBV7-9 and J usage is TRBJ2-1; unclear D gene. Germline V gene sequence: CDR1 SEHNR, CDR2 FQNEAQ (reference sequence). V was cut by 5 bases and J by 9 bases, with 8 bases left in between. CDR3 length equals 11 residues. Written as DNA, the CDR3 is TGTGCCAGCAGCCTTAGCTTTGAGCAGTTCTTC. Protein sequence: CASSLSFEQFF.

The chain links TRBV5-1 to TRBJ2-1, with TRBD2 matching over 8 bases. This CDR3 is 15 amino acids long. Looked up from germline, CDR1 is SGHRS and CDR2 is YFSETQ. The junction had 3 bases not matched to a gene; V was cut back by 4 bases and J by 0 bases. CDR3 nucleotide sequence: TGCGCCAGCAGCCCCGGGGGGGCCTCCTACAATGAGCAGTTCTTC. Its protein product is CASSPGGASYNEQFF.

Only one count was recorded for this clonotype. The chain recombines TRBV15 with TRBJ2-7; 9 positions match TRBD1. The CDR3 has 13 residues. The junction had 4 bases not matched to a gene; V was cut back by 7 bases and J by 3 bases. The germline CDR1 and CDR2 sequences are LNHNV and YYDKDF (reference sequence). For the CDR3, the DNA is TGTGCCACCATGGACAGGGGCAACTACGAGCAGTACTTC. This translates into CATMDRGNYEQYF.

This clonotype was detected a few times. The J gene is TRBJ2-3, the V gene TRBV7-6, with 8 bases identical to TRBD1. The CDR3 is made up of 16 amino acids. Germline-derived CDR1 and CDR2 are SGHVS and FNYEAQ. V lost 4 bases and J lost 7; bases outside the gene matches: 13. The CDR3 region is CASSSTGQGITNTQYF. The CDR3 DNA follows: TGTGCCAGCAGCTCAACCGGACAGGGAATAACTAATACGCAGTATTTT.

This chain joins TRBV7-2 and TRBJ1-2; D perhaps matches TRBD1 (6 bases). The CDR3 is 14 amino acids. Germline CDR1 and CDR2: SGHTA and FQGNSA. Trimming removed 4 bases from V and 2 bases from J, with 11 bases in between. CDR3 sequence (DNA): TGTGCCAGCAGCTCGAGGGGGGGAAACTATGGCTACACCTTC. Translating it yields CASSSRGGNYGYTF.

The J gene is TRBJ2-5, the V gene TRBV7-3; D unclear. Trimming shortened V by 4 bases and J by 5 bases, and 17 bases separated the two germline ends. The CDR3 spans 15 residues. Looked up from germline, CDR1 is SGHTA and CDR2 is FQGTGA. The CDR3: CASSSSGSSWETQYF. The CDR3 DNA follows: TGTGCCAGCAGCTCATCCGGGTCCTCCTGGGAGACCCAGTACTTC.

The chain is built from TRBV2 and TRBJ2-6, with TRBD1 identical over 7 bases. The CDR3 has 18 amino acids. Germline CDR1 reads SNHLY; CDR2 reads FYNNEI. J was trimmed by 0 bases and V by 1 base; bases with no gene match: 6. CDR3 sequence reads: CASSEGTGVGSGANVLTF. In DNA, the CDR3 is TGTGCCAGCAGTGAAGGAACAGGGGTGGGCTCTGGGGCCAACGTCCTGACTTTC.

The gene calls are TRBV5-1 and TRBJ1-1, with D hard to call. The CDR3 runs to 13 residues. Germline values: CDR1 SGHRS, CDR2 YFSETQ. V was pared by 1 base and J by 6 bases, with 10 bases between. Written as DNA, the CDR3 is TGCGCCAGCAGCTTGTCGTTGGCGGCTGAAGCTTTCTTT. Translation: CASSLSLAAEAFF. Complete variable domain (other parts from reference TRBV5-1 and TRBJ1-1): KAGVTQTPRYLIKTRGQQVTLSCSPISGHRSVSWYQQTPGQGLQFLFEYFSETQRNKGNFPGRFSGRQFSNSRSEMNVSTLELGDSALYLCASSLSLAAEAFFGQGTRLTVV.

The chain links TRBV7-2 to TRBJ2-7, with unresolved D. The germline V gene encodes CDR1 SGHTA and CDR2 FQGNSA. The CDR3 is 14 amino acids. V lost 1 base, J lost 6 bases, and 13 bases lay in between. CDR3 sequence reads: CASSLESSTAEQYF. The CDR3 region has the DNA TGTGCCAGCAGCTTAGAGAGTAGTACGGCCGAGCAGTACTTC.

This clonotype was counted only a few times. This rearrangement joins TRBV7-2 to TRBJ1-3; 8 bases are shared with TRBD1. Germline V lookup: CDR1 SGHTA, CDR2 FQGNSA. V was pared by 5 bases and J by 5 bases, with 14 bases of the junction left unmatched. There are 17 residues in the CDR3. This chain's CDR3 is CASSVTAGTGPRNTIYF. The CDR3 DNA sequence: TGTGCCAGCAGCGTCACCGCCGGGACAGGTCCTAGAAACACCATATATTTT.

The chain combines TRBV10-3 with TRBJ1-2; the D is unclear. Between the trimmed V and J ends, which lost 9 bases and 0 bases, there was a span of 5 bases. There are 11 residues in the CDR3. Germline-derived CDR1 and CDR2 are ENHRY and SYGVKD. The CDR3 loop is CAIGANYGYTF. For the CDR3, the DNA is TGTGCCATAGGAGCTAACTATGGCTACACCTTC.

In this sample, this clonotype turned up a few times. This chain connects TRBV10-3 to TRBJ2-5; 7 nucleotides match TRBD2. CDR1 and CDR2 (germline): ENHRY, SYGVKD. CDR3 length: 15 amino acids. V gave up 0 bases and J gave up 3 bases; unmatched junction bases: 4. The CDR3 region is CAISESSGGEETQYF. For the CDR3, the DNA is TGTGCCATCAGTGAGTCCTCGGGGGGTGAAGAGACCCAGTACTTC.

This clonotype was counted only a few times. The chain employs TRBV28 and TRBJ2-6; no firm D call. Trimming took off 11 bases at V and 2 bases at J, with 7 bases between the two ends. The germline gives CDR1 MDHEN, CDR2 SYDVKM. The CDR3 totals 12 residues. In nucleotides, the CDR3 is TGTGCCCTCAGGCCTGGGGCCAACGTCCTGACTTTC. This codes for CALRPGANVLTF.

This clonotype was seen only a few times. The chain uses TRBV12-3 or TRBV12-4 and TRBJ2-3; 7 bases align to TRBD2. This CDR3 spans 16 amino acids. With 3 bases clipped from V and 0 bases from J, the junction kept 6 bases outside the gene matches. In DNA form, the CDR3 reads TGTGCCAGCAGTTTCGGCATTAGCGGGAGCACAGATACGCAGTATTTT. It codes for CASSFGISGSTDTQYF.

V is TRBV15 and J is TRBJ2-3; D gene unclear. CDR3 length equals 14 residues. Per the germline V gene, CDR1 is LNHNV and CDR2 is YYDKDF (reference sequence). V lost 0 bases to trimming and J lost 6 bases, with 10 bases between them. Here the CDR3 reads CATSRDGSADTQYF. Here the CDR3 DNA reads TGTGCCACCAGCAGAGATGGATCAGCCGATACGCAGTATTTT.

The sample holds a few counts of this clonotype. This chain links TRBV9 with TRBJ2-1; D is perhaps TRBD2 (7 bases). The CDR3 spans 14 residues. Germline CDR1 reads SGDLS; CDR2 reads YYNGEE. V lost 3 bases and J lost 6, with 13 bases in between. For the CDR3, the DNA is TGTGCCAGCAGCGAGGAGGGGGGGCGCAATGAGCAGTTCTTC. This encodes CASSEEGGRNEQFF.

About this clonotype itself: The germline gene is not matched at one end of the junction; a read error may be the cause. The V gene is TRBV3-1, the J gene TRBJ2-1, with 11 bases that match TRBD2. Germline assignment: CDR1 LGHDT and CDR2 YNNKEL (reference sequence). This CDR3 has 17 amino acids. CDR3 loop: CATSQYLAGGTYNEQFF. As DNA, the CDR3 is TGTGCCACCAGCCAGTACCTAGCGGGAGGAACCTACAATGAGCAGTTCTTC.

The V call is TRBV19, the J call TRBJ2-1; D might be TRBD2 (6 bases). Germline V lookup: CDR1 LNHDA, CDR2 SQIVND (reference sequence). V was cut by 3 bases and J by 4 bases, with 10 bases left in between. The CDR3 is made up of 14 amino acids. Here the CDR3 reads CASSIGGVYNEQFF. CDR3 nucleotides: TGTGCCAGTAGTATCGGCGGGGTTTACAATGAGCAGTTCTTC.

The V and J genes are TRBV5-1 and TRBJ2-5; the D gene is possibly TRBD1 (6 bases). This CDR3 has 18 amino acids. Germline values: CDR1 SGHRS, CDR2 YFSETQ. V shed 3 bases and J shed 2 bases, with 23 bases lying between them. The CDR3 DNA reads TGCGCCAGCAGCTCCGACAGGACCCGACCCGCAAATCAAGAGACCCAGTACTTC. It yields the protein CASSSDRTRPANQETQYF.

The chain combines TRBV6-5 with TRBJ2-3, with 8 bases that match TRBD1. Trimming at V came to 4 bases and at J to 5 bases, leaving 8 bases not matched to a gene. Germline V CDR1 and CDR2: MNHEY, SVGAGI. CDR3 length: 15 amino acids. The DNA for the CDR3 is TGTGCCAGCAGTTTAGACAGGGGCCGAAAAGATACGCAGTATTTT. Protein: CASSLDRGRKDTQYF.

The sample holds a few counts of this clonotype. The chain carries TRBV3-1 and TRBJ2-7; 7 positions match TRBD1. The germline V gene has CDR1 LGHDT and CDR2 YNNKEL (reference sequence). V gave up 4 bases and J gave up 0 bases; unmatched junction bases: 3. This CDR3 comprises 14 residues. CDR3 in amino acids: CASSPRDSSYEQYF. In nucleotides, the CDR3 is TGTGCCAGCAGCCCTCGGGACAGCTCCTACGAGCAGTACTTC.

The V call is TRBV2, the J call TRBJ2-5; unclear D gene. V lost 7 bases and J lost 2, with 23 bases in between. Germline V lookup: CDR1 SNHLY, CDR2 FYNNEI. The CDR3 totals 17 residues. The CDR3 sequence: CASIPKRWASLQETQYF. The CDR3, as DNA: TGTGCCAGCATCCCGAAGAGGTGGGCCTCACTACAAGAGACCCAGTACTTC.

This clonotype was detected a few times. The chain links TRBV6-1 to TRBJ2-3, with a possible D match to TRBD1 (6 bases). Germline V gene lookup returns CDR1 MNHNS and CDR2 SASEGT. V was trimmed by 5 bases and J by 5 bases, leaving 11 bases between them. The CDR3 sequence is 13 residues long. The CDR3 here is CASSKQGGDTQYF. As DNA, the CDR3 is TGTGCCAGCAGTAAACAAGGGGGAGATACGCAGTATTTT.

Only one count was recorded for this clonotype. The rearrangement uses TRBV2 and TRBJ2-3; D is unclear. The germline V gene has CDR1 SNHLY and CDR2 FYNNEI. The CDR3 spans 16 residues. Trimming stripped 4 bases from V and 2 bases from J, with 16 bases between. CDR3 coding DNA: TGTGCCAGCAGTGCCGAGGCTTATAATTTCACAGATACGCAGTATTTT. Translating it yields CASSAEAYNFTDTQYF.

The V gene is TRBV20-1, the J gene TRBJ2-7; 7 bases map to TRBD2. Germline CDR1 reads DFQATT; CDR2 reads SNEGSKA (reference sequence). Trimming at V came to 3 bases and at J to 3 bases, leaving 5 bases not matched to a gene. The CDR3 runs 13 residues. The CDR3 DNA follows: TGCAGTGCTAGGGGGTCTAGCGGCTACGAGCAGTACTTC. Translated, it gives CSARGSSGYEQYF.

This clonotype was recorded many times. The chain carries TRBV7-3 and TRBJ1-1; the D is unclear. Trimming pared 3 bases from V and 1 base from J, leaving 6 bases between. Germline V gene data show CDR1 as SGHTA and CDR2 as FQGTGA. The CDR3 is 13 residues long. The CDR3: CASSLTPNTEAFF. CDR3 coding DNA: TGTGCCAGCAGCTTGACACCGAACACTGAAGCTTTCTTT.